This T cell receptor beta chain came from a study of blood T cell repertoires in COVID-19. Study summary: Italy, Spain and the United States were the sources of the convalescent and acute COVID-19 samples.

In the original analysis: Researchers report that nucleated cell counts were estimated from reference gene primer amplification. This table comes from immunoSEQ multiplex PCR, and its TCRdb copy is limited to in-frame clones, with some not included. V, J and clone size are taken as reported in that table, and D and trimming were inferred from the DNA itself. The sample holds about 380,000 clones; about 90% are singletons and the top ten take around 7%. The sequence came from a man younger than 35 with active or convalescent COVID-19. Input material: peripheral blood.

CDR3 region: CASSFPGQVQGEQYF. DNA of the CDR3: TGTGCCAGCAGCTTCCCTGGACAGGTCCAGGGGGAGCAGTACTTC. This chain uses TRBV7-8 with TRBJ2-7; TRBD1 aligns across 7 bases. Unmatched junction bases numbered 12, after V lost 3 bases and J lost 7 bases. CDR1 and CDR2 (germline): SGHVS, FQNEAQ. CDR3 length: 15 amino acids.